Sequencing of this TCR beta chain was carried out in a study of regulatory T cells in long-lasting Graves disease. Study-level findings and limits: The researchers studied only peripheral blood, not thyroid tissue.

A remark on this clonotype: Its specificity is not known.

The time point is: persistent/refractory GD, antithyroid drugs over 5 years with positive TRAb. After RNA was extracted from PBMCs, the TCR library was made from it. Arm-PCR with iRepertoire HTBI primers amplified the CDR3 regions for these TCR beta libraries. One entry per CDR3 protein results from TCRdb running MiXCR on the multiplex PCR reads. The sample consists of roughly 400,000 distinct CDR3 sequences, around 20% of them appearing once. The source material was peripheral blood mononuclear cells (PBMCs), sampled when the disease was refractory, from a patient treated with antithyroid drugs. The source is a female donor with Graves disease.

CDR3: CSVVPGVDRYEQYF. The CDR3 DNA sequence: TGCAGCGTCGTACCGGGGGTCGATCGCTACGAGCAGTACTTC. The rearrangement links TRBV29-1 to TRBJ2-7; D is perhaps TRBD2 (6 bases). V shed 6 bases and J shed 3 bases, with 18 bases lying between them. The length of the CDR3 is 14 residues. Germline CDR1 and CDR2: SQVTM and ANQGSEA.